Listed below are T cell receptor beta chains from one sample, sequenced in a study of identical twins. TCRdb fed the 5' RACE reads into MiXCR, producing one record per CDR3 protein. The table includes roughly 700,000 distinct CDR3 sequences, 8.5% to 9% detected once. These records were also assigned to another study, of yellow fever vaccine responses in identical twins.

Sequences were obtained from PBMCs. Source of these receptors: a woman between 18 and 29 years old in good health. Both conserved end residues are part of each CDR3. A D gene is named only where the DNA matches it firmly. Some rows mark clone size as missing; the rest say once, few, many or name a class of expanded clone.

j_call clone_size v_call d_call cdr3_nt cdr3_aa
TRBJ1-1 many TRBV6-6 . TGTGCCAGCAGTTATTGGGGGAACACTGAAGCTTTCTTT CASSYWGNTEAFF
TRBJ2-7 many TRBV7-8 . TGTGCCAGCAGCTCAGTTCCCGGGGAGCAGTACTTC CASSSVPGEQYF
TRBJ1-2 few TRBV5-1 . TGCGCCAGCAGTATGACGGGGACCACTGGCTACACCTTC CASSMTGTTGYTF
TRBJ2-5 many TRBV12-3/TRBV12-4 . TGTGCCAGCAGTTCTCACAGGGATGGGCAAGAGACCCAGTACTTC CASSSHRDGQETQYF
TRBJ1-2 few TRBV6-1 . TGTGCCAATAAACTATGGGAACGCGGAGATGGCTACACCTTC CANKLWERGDGYTF
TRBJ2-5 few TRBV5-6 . TGTGCCAGCAGCTCGGTGGGGTACCAAGAGACCCAGTACTTC CASSSVGYQETQYF
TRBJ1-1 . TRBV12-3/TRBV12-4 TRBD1 TGTGCCAGCAGGGCCGGACAGGGGGCGTGGACTGAAGCTTTCTTT CASRAGQGAWTEAFF
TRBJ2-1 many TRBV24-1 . TGTGCCACCAGTGAGAGGACTGGAAACAATGAGCAGTTCTTC CATSERTGNNEQFF
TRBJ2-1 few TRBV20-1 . TGCAGTGCTAGAGATTGGGTCAGGCGTAGCTCCTACAATGAGCAGTTCTTC CSARDWVRRSSYNEQFF
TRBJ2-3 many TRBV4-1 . TGCGCCAGCAGCCCGCGCTCCGCAGATACGCAGTATTTT CASSPRSADTQYF
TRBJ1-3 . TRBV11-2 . TGTGCCAGCACCAAGTCAGCGGGGGGAAACACCATATATTTT CASTKSAGGNTIYF
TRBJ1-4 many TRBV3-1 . TGTGCCAGCAGCCCCCGGGAAGATGAAAAACTGTTTTTT CASSPREDEKLFF
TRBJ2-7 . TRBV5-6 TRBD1 TGTGCCAGCAGCTTGGCGTTGACAGGGACCGACGAGCAGTACTTC CASSLALTGTDEQYF
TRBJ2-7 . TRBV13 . TGTGCCAGCACCTTTCGGGGGCCCGCCTACGAGCAGTACTTC CASTFRGPAYEQYF
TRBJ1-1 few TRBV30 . TGTGCCTGGAGCCCCGGTATTGGGGAGAACACTGAAGCTTTCTTT CAWSPGIGENTEAFF
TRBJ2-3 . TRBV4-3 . TGCGCCAGCAGCCAAGACGGGGGCTCTCCCACAGATACGCAGTATTTT CASSQDGGSPTDTQYF
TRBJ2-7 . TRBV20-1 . TGCAGTGCTAGAGGCGGGACGGCTTCAAGCTCCTACGAGCAGTACTTC CSARGGTASSSYEQYF
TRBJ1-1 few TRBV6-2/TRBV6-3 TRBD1 TGTGCCAGCAGCCGACTGGACAGGGCGAACACTGAAGCTTTCTTT CASSRLDRANTEAFF
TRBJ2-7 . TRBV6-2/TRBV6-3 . TGTGCCAGCAGCCACCCGGGACCGCAAACCTACGAGCAGTACTTC CASSHPGPQTYEQYF
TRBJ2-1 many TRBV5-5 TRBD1 TGTGCCAGCAGCTTGGCCGCAGGGGGTGTCTACTATGAGCAGTTCTTC CASSLAAGGVYYEQFF
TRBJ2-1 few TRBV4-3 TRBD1 TGCGCCAGCAGCCAAGATTGGGAATACAGGGGAGAGCAGTTCTTC CASSQDWEYRGEQFF
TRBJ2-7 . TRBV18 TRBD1 TGTGCCAGCTTCCGAGACAGGGTAGGGGAGCAGTACTTC CASFRDRVGEQYF
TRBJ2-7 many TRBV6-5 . TGTGCCAGCAGTTACGGTCGGCAAGACGAGCAGTACTTC CASSYGRQDEQYF
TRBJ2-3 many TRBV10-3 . TGTGCCATCAGTGAGTTTACTAGGGTCACAGATACGCAGTATTTT CAISEFTRVTDTQYF
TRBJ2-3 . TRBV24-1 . TGTGCCACCAGTGATCGCGCCCAGGCCAGCACAGATACGCAGTATTTT CATSDRAQASTDTQYF
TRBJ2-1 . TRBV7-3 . TGTGCCAGCAGCTTTGGTTCTGGCTCCCACCCAAATGAGCAGTTCTTC CASSFGSGSHPNEQFF
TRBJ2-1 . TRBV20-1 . TGCAGTGCCCCAACAAGACATGTTACCAATGAGCAGTTCTTC CSAPTRHVTNEQFF
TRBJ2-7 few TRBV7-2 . TGTGCCAGCAGCTTAGTGGTGTCGAACGAGCAGTACTTC CASSLVVSNEQYF
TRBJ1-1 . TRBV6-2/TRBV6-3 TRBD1 TGTGCCAGCGCCCCCGGACAGGGGGGTGCTGAAGCTTTCTTT CASAPGQGGAEAFF
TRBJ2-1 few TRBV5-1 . TGCGCCAGCAGCTTGGACTCCCGCTCCTACAATGAGCAGTTCTTC CASSLDSRSYNEQFF